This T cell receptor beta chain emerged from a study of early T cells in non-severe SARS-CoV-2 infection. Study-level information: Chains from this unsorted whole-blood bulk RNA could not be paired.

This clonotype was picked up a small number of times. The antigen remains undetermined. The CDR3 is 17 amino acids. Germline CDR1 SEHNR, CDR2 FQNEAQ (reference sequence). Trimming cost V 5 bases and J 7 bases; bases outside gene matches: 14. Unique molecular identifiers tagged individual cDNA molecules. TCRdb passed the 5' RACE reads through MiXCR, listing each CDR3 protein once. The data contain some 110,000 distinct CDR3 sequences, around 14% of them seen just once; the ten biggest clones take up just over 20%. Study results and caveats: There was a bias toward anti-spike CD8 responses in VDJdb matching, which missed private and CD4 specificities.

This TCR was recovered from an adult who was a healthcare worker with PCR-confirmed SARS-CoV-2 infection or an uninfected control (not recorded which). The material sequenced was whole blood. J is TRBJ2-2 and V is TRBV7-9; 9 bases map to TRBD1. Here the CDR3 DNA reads TGTGCCAGCAGCGCGAATCCGGGACAGGGTCATATCGGGGAGCTGTTTTTT. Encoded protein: CASSANPGQGHIGELFF.